Detailed here is one T cell receptor (beta chain). The antigen is undetermined. The data belong to a study of cytomegalovirus exposure and HLA in healthy donors. Whole-study context: Earlier findings included about 120 million unique TCR beta sequences obtained from 150 million to 200 million T cells.

Use of 60 Vbeta and 13 Jbeta primers characterized the PCR. The method was immunoSEQ multiplex PCR; TCRdb's version includes in-frame clones alone and lacks a portion of them. The data hold 90,000 to 100,000 clones, with 80% observed a single time. General study results and limits: Cytomegalovirus-associated status was assigned to about 180 TCR beta chains.

CDR3 length equals 15 residues. Sequencing was done on a sample of PBMCs. The sequence came from a man between 18 and 35 years old in good health and CMV-seronegative. The chain combines TRBV21-1 with TRBJ2-7; TRBD1, as called in the table, went unchecked against the DNA. TRBV21-1 is termed a pseudogene. CDR3 in amino acids: CASSKVRQGNHEQYF. The DNA of the CDR3 is TGTGCCAGCAGCAAAGTTAGACAGGGGAACCACGAGCAGTACTTC.